A selection of T cell receptor beta chains follows, all from one sample in a study of Tregs in tolerant kidney transplant recipients. Generated by immunoSEQ multiplex PCR, the TCRdb table keeps only in-frame clones and is missing some. Of tens of thousands of clones detected, roughly 84% appear once; the ten largest clones hold roughly 4%. Sequencing was performed on CD4+ T cells from blood. The receptors shown here come from a human donor in good health. Both conserved end residues are part of each CDR3. Fields, in order: V gene, J gene, CDR3 length, D gene, clone size, CDR3 DNA, CDR3 protein. The D gene is left open where the match is weak. For some rows the clone size is stated as once, few or many, or as a class when expanded; others skip it.

>TRBV5-5|TRBJ1-1|14|.|.
TGTGCCAGCAGCGAGGATAGGGGTCTCACTGAAGCTTTCTTT
CASSEDRGLTEAFF
>TRBV7-9|TRBJ1-4|11|.|.
TGTGCCAGCAGCTGGGGGGAAAAACTGTTTTTT
CASSWGEKLFF
>TRBV6-1|TRBJ2-1|11|.|.
TGTGCCAGCAAAGGGGTGAATGAGCAGTTCTTC
CASKGVNEQFF
>TRBV5-1|TRBJ2-3|16|TRBD1|.
TGCGCCAGCGGCCCGACGACAGGGCGCAGCACAGATACGCAGTATTTT
CASGPTTGRSTDTQYF
>TRBV5-1|TRBJ2-5|14|.|once
TGCGCCAGCAGCTTCCGAAGCCTTTACGAGACCCAGTACTTC
CASSFRSLYETQYF
>TRBV7-2|TRBJ1-2|15|TRBD1|.
TGTGCCAGCAGCCCCCCGACAGGGGGCATCTATGGCTACACCTTC
CASSPPTGGIYGYTF
>TRBV6-1|TRBJ2-5|17|TRBD1|.
TGTGCCAGCAGTGTAGGTTTTTCACAGGGGTACCAAGAGACCCAGTACTTC
CASSVGFSQGYQETQYF
>TRBV11-2|TRBJ2-7|15|TRBD1|.
TGTGCCAGCAGCAGCCCGGGACAGGGTTTCAACGAGCAGTACTTC
CASSSPGQGFNEQYF
>TRBV7-2|TRBJ2-1|17|.|.
TGTGCCAGCAGCTTAGAGGAGGGCGGGGGCCCCCTGGTTGAGCAGTTCTTC
CASSLEEGGGPLVEQFF
>TRBV2|TRBJ1-2|12|.|once
TGTGCCAGCAGTGAAAGATTCTATGGCTACACCTTC
CASSERFYGYTF
>TRBV6-6|TRBJ2-7|12|.|.
TGTGCCAGCAAGGAGAGGGGGAACGAGCAGTACTTC
CASKERGNEQYF
>TRBV5-1|TRBJ1-1|13|.|medium-sized
TGCGCCAGCAGGGAGGAATCGAACACTGAAGCTTTCTTT
CASREESNTEAFF
>TRBV29-1|TRBJ2-7|12|.|once
TGCAGCGCCCGGGACATTACCTACGAGCAGTACTTC
CSARDITYEQYF
>TRBV4-3|TRBJ1-1|16|.|.
TGCGCCAGCAGTCAAGACAGTCACGGAATGAACACTGAAGCTTTCTTT
CASSQDSHGMNTEAFF
>TRBV5-1|TRBJ2-5|15|.|.
TGCGCCAGCAGCTTGGAGGGTCGAATTGAAGAGACCCAGTACTTC
CASSLEGRIEETQYF
>TRBV5-1|TRBJ2-2|15|TRBD1|.
TGCGCCAGCAGCTTTATGGACAGGGGCACCGGGGAGCTGTTTTTT
CASSFMDRGTGELFF
>TRBV4-1|TRBJ1-2|14|.|few
TGCGCCAGCAGCCTTTCGGGGGCCAGGGATGGCTACACCTTC
CASSLSGARDGYTF
>TRBV7-3|TRBJ2-1|15|.|.
TGTGCCAGCAGCTTAACTCCTAGCCGGGCTTATGAGCAGTTCTTC
CASSLTPSRAYEQFF
>TRBV7-9|TRBJ1-1|17|.|.
TGTGCCAGCAGCTTAGCGTCCGGGGCGGTGGTTAACACTGAAGCTTTCTTT
CASSLASGAVVNTEAFF
>TRBV6-5|TRBJ1-2|15|TRBD1|.
TGTGCCAGCAGTTATGGGACAGGCTCGTACTATGGCTACACCTTC
CASSYGTGSYYGYTF
>TRBV19|TRBJ1-6|15|TRBD1|.
TGTGCCAGTAGTCCGCCGACAGGGAACAATTCACCCCTCCACTTT
CASSPPTGNNSPLHF
>TRBV2|TRBJ1-5|14|TRBD1|.
TGTGCCAGCATGGGACAGACTAGCAATCAGCCCCAGCATTTT
CASMGQTSNQPQHF
>TRBV29-1|TRBJ2-7|14|TRBD1|.
TGCAGCGTTCGCCCGGGGACAGGGCTCTACGAGCAGTACTTC
CSVRPGTGLYEQYF
>TRBV7-3|TRBJ2-7|16|TRBD2|few
TGTGCCAGCAGCTTACCTAGCGGGAGGCAAACTTACGAGCAGTACTTC
CASSLPSGRQTYEQYF
>TRBV7-3|TRBJ1-1|15|.|.
TGTGCCAGCAGCTTACTCGGGAACCAGAACACTGAAGCTTTCTTT
CASSLLGNQNTEAFF
>TRBV7-2|TRBJ1-1|14|.|once
TGTGCCAGCAGCTTAGCGACCGGGAACACTGAAGCTTTCTTT
CASSLATGNTEAFF
>TRBV4-3|TRBJ2-7|18|TRBD2|.
TGCGCCAGCAGCCAAGAAGGAGGTGCTGAAGCGGGGGCCTACGAGCAGTACTTC
CASSQEGGAEAGAYEQYF
>TRBV11-1|TRBJ2-5|13|.|once
TGTGCCAGCAGCTTATACAGCCAAGAGACCCAGTACTTC
CASSLYSQETQYF
>TRBV2|TRBJ2-7|13|.|.
TGTGCCAGCAGTGAAGCTAGGGGCGGCGAGCAGTACTTC
CASSEARGGEQYF
>TRBV7-4|TRBJ1-5|21|.|.
TGTGCCAGCAGCTTAGTGGGCATTTTAAGTCCCCCTACTAAGAATCTTTGGCCCCAGCATTTT
CASSLVGILSPPTKNLWPQHF
>TRBV2|TRBJ1-5|15|.|.
TGTGCCAGCAGCCCAAGTCAGGTTCGGAGTCAGCCCCAGCATTTT
CASSPSQVRSQPQHF
>TRBV5-1|TRBJ1-3|14|.|.
TGCGCCAGCAGCTTTGGGGAAAATGGAAACACCATATATTTT
CASSFGENGNTIYF
>TRBV7-9|TRBJ2-1|16|.|.
TGTGCCAGCAGCTCATTTCGATCTAGCGACTACAATGAGCAGTTCTTC
CASSSFRSSDYNEQFF
>TRBV9|TRBJ1-3|15|.|few
TGTGCCAGCAGCCTCGAAGGGCCGTTTGGAAACACCATATATTTT
CASSLEGPFGNTIYF
>TRBV6-6|TRBJ1-1|12|.|once
TGTGCCAGCAGGACCGGTGGCACTGAAGCTTTCTTT
CASRTGGTEAFF
>TRBV9|TRBJ2-1|16|.|.
TGTGCCAGCAGCGGGAGGGGACTCCCCCAAAAGGATGAGCAGTTCTTC
CASSGRGLPQKDEQFF
>TRBV4-3|TRBJ1-2|15|.|.
TGCGCCAGCAGCCAAGATTTCCAGGGCGGGTATGGCTACACCTTC
CASSQDFQGGYGYTF
>TRBV10-3|TRBJ2-7|12|.|.
TGTGCCGTCGGCGGCACCTCCTACGAGCAGTACTTC
CAVGGTSYEQYF
>TRBV15|TRBJ2-5|15|.|once
TGTGCCACCAGCACCCAACTAGGCTCCTGGGAGACCCAGTACTTC
CATSTQLGSWETQYF
>TRBV29-1|TRBJ2-3|14|.|.
TGCAGCGCCGCGCTACAGGGAAATGGAGATACGCAGTATTTT
CSAALQGNGDTQYF
>TRBV11-2|TRBJ2-1|14|.|.
TGTGCCAGCGAGCTTAGAACCAGGGCCCATGAGCAGTTCTTC
CASELRTRAHEQFF
>TRBV6-5|TRBJ2-3|14|TRBD1|once
TGTGCCAGCAGATGGACAGGGACGGCCGATACGCAGTATTTT
CASRWTGTADTQYF
>TRBV7-2|TRBJ2-3|15|.|few
TGTGCCAGCAGCCCGAGGGGGGCACCCGCAGATACGCAGTATTTT
CASSPRGAPADTQYF